This TCR beta chain comes out of a study of cytomegalovirus exposure and HLA in healthy donors. Study-level information: The roughly 110 validation repertoires were reported in a later analysis to have been generated on the same platform as the roughly 720 first-cohort repertoires.

Sequenced by immunoSEQ multiplex PCR; TCRdb stores in-frame clones only, minus some. The table lists some 120,000 clones, more than 70% of them singletons. Material for sequencing was PBMCs. This sequence originates from a man aged 30-40 years in good health and CMV-seronegative.

The CDR3 here is CSVSGEGGKTQYF. For the CDR3, the DNA is TGCAGCGTTTCCGGGGAGGGCGGAAAGACCCAGTACTTC. The genes are TRBV29-1 and TRBJ2-5; TRBD2 aligns across 7 bases. The CDR3 consists of 13 residues. Germline-derived CDR1 and CDR2 are SQVTM and ANQGSEA. Trimming took 5 bases from V and 6 from J; bases not matched to a gene: 9.